This entry describes one TCR beta chain. Its antigen is still unknown. There are no base qualities to consult, and no much larger clone falls within one base. TCRbeta CDR3 regions were amplified from genomic DNA by means of the immunoSEQ Assay, a bias-controlled multiplex PCR. The original methods were these. Nucleated cell counts per sample were estimated from amplification of reference gene primers within the assay. To quantify the absolute abundance of each unique TCRbeta CDR3 rearrangement, sequence reads were collapsed and filtered. For each sample, productive Simpson clonality was calculated as the square root of Simpson's diversity index over productive rearrangements. Here the immuneACCESS table is served through TCRdb, limited to in-frame sequences with V and J called. Missing clones are a known gap in these copies; in checked studies unresolved V genes cover under half, and the rest lacks a known reason. The V and J calls and the clone size are those of that table, but D and trimming were determined from the DNA. The sample data list under 300,000 clones, and roughly nine tenths of these were observed just once. The ten largest clonotypes hold about 6.3% of the sample.

This sample is part of a study of blood T cell repertoires in COVID-19 (dated by TCRdb to 2020 to 2021). Describing the broader study: Samples from collaborators originated in the United States, Italy and Spain and spanned both the acute and convalescent phases of COVID-19. The repertoires were released in a freely available public database intended as a resource for research on the immune response to SARS-CoV-2. The dataset comprised deeply sampled blood TCRbeta repertoires from subjects exposed to, actively infected with, or recovered from COVID-19. The prospective study material was composed of cDNA or gDNA derived from T cells, B-cell-depleted T cells, or PBMCs. Samples were obtained from the ongoing ImmuneRACE study (first 160 participants) and from about 1,300 subjects provided by 6 global collaborators. Sample metadata almost always included a de-identified subject ID, COVID-19 status, age in years and sex. Where HLA class I and class II types were available, the types were taken from metadata supplied by the sample provider, not from assay-based typing.

The research as a whole found: The amount of clinical and demographic metadata varied by source and participant and was provided uncurated.

The cysteine opens and the phenylalanine closes a CDR3 of 16 amino acids. Left in the record is the CDR3 DNA by itself, 48 bases read in frame from the first base. CDR1 and CDR2, looked up from the germline V gene, are MDHEN and SYDVKM. V is cut by 8 bases and J by 1 base, and the space between the germline ends is 19 bases. Participants in the prospective study were enrolled through a virtual design, were aged roughly 18 to 90 years, and lived in approximately 25 United States geographic areas. Cohort assignment in the prospective study relied on participant-reported clinical history from a screening survey and a study questionnaire. In the prospective study, mobile phlebotomists collected whole blood, serum and a nasopharyngeal or oropharyngeal swab from each participant. Over an approximately 2-month period, participants in the prospective study had the option of providing additional blood draws and questionnaires. Before DNA extraction, prospective study blood samples were shipped either frozen or at room temperature.

This clonotype originated in a woman in her 30s with acute COVID-19. The V gene is TRBV28 and the J gene is TRBJ2-3; TRBD1 is perhaps the D gene, given 6 matching bases. Sequencing used PBMCs or T cells enriched from blood (not recorded which). The CDR3: CASAGGGLGGTDTQYF. The bases are TGTGCCAGCGCTGGGGGCGGCCTTGGGGGCACAGATACGCAGTATTTT.